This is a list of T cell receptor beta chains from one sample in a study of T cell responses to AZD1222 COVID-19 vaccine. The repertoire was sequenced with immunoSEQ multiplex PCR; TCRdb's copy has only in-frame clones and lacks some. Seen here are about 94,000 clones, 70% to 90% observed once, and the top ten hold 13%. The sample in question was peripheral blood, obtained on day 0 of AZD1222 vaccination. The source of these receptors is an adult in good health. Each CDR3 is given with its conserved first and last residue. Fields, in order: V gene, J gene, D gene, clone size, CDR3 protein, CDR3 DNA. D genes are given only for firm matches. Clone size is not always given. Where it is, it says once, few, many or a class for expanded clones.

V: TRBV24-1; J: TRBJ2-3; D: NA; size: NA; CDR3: CATSDLGGDTDTQYF; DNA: TGTGCCACCAGTGATTTAGGCGGGGACACAGATACGCAGTATTTT
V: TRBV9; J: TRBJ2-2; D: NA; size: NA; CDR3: CASTPPSPTGELFF; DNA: TGTGCCAGCACCCCGCCATCTCCCACCGGGGAGCTGTTTTTT
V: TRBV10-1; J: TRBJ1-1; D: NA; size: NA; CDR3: CASTIPLVCMNTEAFF; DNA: TGCGCCAGCACGATACCGCTTGTATGCATGAACACTGAAGCTTTCTTT
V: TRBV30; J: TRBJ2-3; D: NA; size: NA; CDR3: CAWTGSGLDTQYF; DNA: TGTGCCTGGACAGGCAGCGGACTGGATACGCAGTATTTT
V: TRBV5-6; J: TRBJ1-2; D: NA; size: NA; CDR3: CASRRRGYGYTF; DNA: TGTGCCAGCCGGAGGCGAGGCTATGGCTACACCTTC
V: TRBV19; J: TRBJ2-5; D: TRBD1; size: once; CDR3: CASKDRGRETQYF; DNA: TGTGCCAGTAAAGACAGGGGGCGGGAGACCCAGTACTTC
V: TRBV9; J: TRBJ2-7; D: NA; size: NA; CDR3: CASSPRYGGNEQYF; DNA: TGTGCCAGCAGCCCGAGGTACGGGGGCAACGAGCAGTACTTC
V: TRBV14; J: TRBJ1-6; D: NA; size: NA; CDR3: CASSQYRDSPLHF; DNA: TGTGCCAGCAGCCAGTACAGGGATTCACCCCTCCACTTT
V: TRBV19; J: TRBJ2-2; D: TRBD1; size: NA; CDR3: CASSQKTGGSGELFF; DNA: TGTGCCAGTAGTCAGAAGACAGGGGGCAGCGGGGAGCTGTTTTTT
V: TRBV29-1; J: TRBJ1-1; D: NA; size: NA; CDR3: CSGGQLDTEAFF; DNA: TGCAGCGGTGGACAGCTAGACACTGAAGCTTTCTTT
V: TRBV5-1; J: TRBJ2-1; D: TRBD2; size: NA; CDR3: CASSMTSGAGNEQFF; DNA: TGCGCCAGCAGCATGACTAGCGGGGCCGGAAATGAGCAGTTCTTC
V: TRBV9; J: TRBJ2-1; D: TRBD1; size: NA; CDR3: CASSVDPPGTGIYNEQFF; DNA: TGTGCCAGCAGCGTAGACCCACCCGGGACAGGGATTTACAATGAGCAGTTCTTC
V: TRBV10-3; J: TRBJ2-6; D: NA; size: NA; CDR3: CATRDSLSGANVLTF; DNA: TGTGCAACGCGGGACAGTCTCTCTGGGGCCAACGTCCTGACTTTC
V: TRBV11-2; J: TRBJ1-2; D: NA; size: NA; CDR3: CASVRSGGYGYTF; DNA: TGTGCCAGCGTCCGGTCGGGTGGGTATGGCTACACCTTC
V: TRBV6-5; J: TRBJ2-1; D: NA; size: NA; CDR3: CASSSRGRGDNEQFF; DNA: TGTGCCAGCAGTTCCAGGGGCCGGGGGGACAATGAGCAGTTCTTC
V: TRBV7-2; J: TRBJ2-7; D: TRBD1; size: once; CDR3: CASSKQGWEQYF; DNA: TGTGCCAGCAGCAAACAGGGGTGGGAGCAGTACTTC
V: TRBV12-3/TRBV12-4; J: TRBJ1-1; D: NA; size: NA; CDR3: CASTAALNQAFF; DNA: TGTGCCAGCACCGCTGCTCTAAACCAAGCTTTCTTT
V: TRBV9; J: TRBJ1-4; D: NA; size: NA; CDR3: CASSVGGDNEKLFF; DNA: TGTGCCAGCAGCGTCGGCGGAGATAATGAAAAACTGTTTTTT
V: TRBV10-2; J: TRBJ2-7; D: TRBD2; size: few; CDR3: CASSGLAGTSYEQYF; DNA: TGCGCCAGCAGTGGTTTAGCGGGGACCTCCTACGAGCAGTACTTC
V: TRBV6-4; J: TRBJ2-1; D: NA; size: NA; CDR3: CASSDKGGLQFF; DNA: TGTGCCAGCAGTGATAAGGGGGGGCTGCAGTTCTTC
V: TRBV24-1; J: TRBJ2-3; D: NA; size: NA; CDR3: CATSGGASTDTQYF; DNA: TGTGCCACCAGTGGCGGGGCTAGCACAGATACGCAGTATTTT
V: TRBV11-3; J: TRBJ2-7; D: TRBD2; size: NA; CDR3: CASSPGLAGYEQYF; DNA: TGTGCCAGCAGCCCGGGACTAGCGGGCTACGAGCAGTACTTC
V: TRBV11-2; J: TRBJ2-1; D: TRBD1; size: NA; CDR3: CASRAPGQAINEQFF; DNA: TGTGCCAGCAGGGCTCCGGGACAGGCGATAAATGAGCAGTTCTTC
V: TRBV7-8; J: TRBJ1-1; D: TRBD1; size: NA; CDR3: CASSRGQAIFEAFF; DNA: TGTGCCAGCAGCCGAGGACAGGCGATCTTTGAAGCTTTCTTT
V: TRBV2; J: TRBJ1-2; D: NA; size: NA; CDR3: CASTLEVDHGYTF; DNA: TGTGCCAGCACGTTGGAGGTTGACCATGGCTACACCTTC
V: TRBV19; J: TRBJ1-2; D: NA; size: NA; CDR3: CASSGVGLDGYTF; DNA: TGTGCCAGTAGTGGTGTGGGGTTAGATGGCTACACCTTC
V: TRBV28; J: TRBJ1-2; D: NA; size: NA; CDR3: CASSQNGRFVVRTF; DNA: TGTGCCAGCAGTCAGAACGGACGGTTCGTAGTGAGAACCTTC
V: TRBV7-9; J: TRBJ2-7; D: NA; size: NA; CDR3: CASSLIPTRPGTPDYEQYF; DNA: TGTGCCAGCAGCCTAATCCCAACGCGGCCCGGGACACCTGATTACGAGCAGTACTTC
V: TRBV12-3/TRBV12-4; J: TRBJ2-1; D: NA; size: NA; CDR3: CASSFRGTNEQFF; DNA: TGTGCCAGCAGTTTCCGGGGTACCAATGAGCAGTTCTTC
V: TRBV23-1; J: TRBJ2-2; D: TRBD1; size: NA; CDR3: CASSRPGQGSQPNTGELFF; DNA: TGCGCCAGCAGTCGTCCGGGACAGGGGTCCCAACCGAACACCGGGGAGCTGTTTTTT
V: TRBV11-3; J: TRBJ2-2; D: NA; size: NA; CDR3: CASSFRRGLNTGELFF; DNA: TGTGCCAGCAGCTTTAGGAGGGGCCTGAACACCGGGGAGCTGTTTTTT
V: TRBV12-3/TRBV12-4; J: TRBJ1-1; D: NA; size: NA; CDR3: CASSRQDTEAFF; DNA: TGTGCCAGCAGTCGACAGGACACTGAAGCTTTCTTT
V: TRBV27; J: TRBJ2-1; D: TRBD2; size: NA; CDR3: CASRRTPGLAGGRLQFF; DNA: TGTGCCAGCAGGAGAACACCGGGACTAGCGGGGGGGCGGTTGCAGTTCTTC
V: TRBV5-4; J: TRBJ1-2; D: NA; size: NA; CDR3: CASSRTGYGYTF; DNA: TGTGCCAGCAGCCGAACAGGCTATGGCTACACCTTC
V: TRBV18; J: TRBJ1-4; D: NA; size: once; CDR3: CASSPPGGAKGEKLFF; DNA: TGTGCCAGCTCACCACCGGGAGGGGCGAAAGGGGAAAAACTGTTTTTT
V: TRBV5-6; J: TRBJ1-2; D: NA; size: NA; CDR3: CASSLRPLEGGYTF; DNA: TGTGCCAGCAGCTTGCGACCCCTGGAGGGTGGCTACACCTTC
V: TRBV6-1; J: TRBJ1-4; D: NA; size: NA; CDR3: CASSEASGQSNEKLFF; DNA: TGTGCCAGCAGTGAAGCTTCCGGGCAGAGCAATGAAAAACTGTTTTTT
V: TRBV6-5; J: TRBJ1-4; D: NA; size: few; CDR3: CASSLGEKLFF; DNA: TGTGCCAGCAGTCTAGGTGAAAAACTGTTTTTT
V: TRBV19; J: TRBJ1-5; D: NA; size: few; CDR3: CASSAGRSNQPQHF; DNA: TGTGCCAGTAGTGCTGGGAGAAGCAATCAGCCCCAGCATTTT
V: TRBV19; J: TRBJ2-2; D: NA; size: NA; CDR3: CASSVTGIPGELFF; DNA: TGTGCCAGTAGTGTTACAGGGATTCCCGGGGAGCTGTTTTTT
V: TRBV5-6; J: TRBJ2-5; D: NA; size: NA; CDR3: CASSLVVGWETQYF; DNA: TGTGCCAGCAGCTTGGTGGTGGGTTGGGAGACCCAGTACTTC
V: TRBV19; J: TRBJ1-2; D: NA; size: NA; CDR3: CASRPRGRENYGYTF; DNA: TGTGCCAGTAGGCCCCGGGGACGAGAGAACTATGGCTACACCTTC
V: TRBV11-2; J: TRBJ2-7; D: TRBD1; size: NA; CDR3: CASKRPGDRSYEQYF; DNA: TGTGCCAGCAAACGACCGGGGGACAGGTCCTACGAGCAGTACTTC
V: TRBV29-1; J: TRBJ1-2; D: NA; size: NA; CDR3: CSVTGLTKRGYTF; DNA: TGCAGCGTTACAGGGTTGACAAAGAGGGGCTACACCTTC
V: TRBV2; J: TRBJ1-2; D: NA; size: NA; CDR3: CASSDRAQNYGYTF; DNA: TGTGCCAGCAGTGACAGGGCCCAAAACTATGGCTACACCTTC
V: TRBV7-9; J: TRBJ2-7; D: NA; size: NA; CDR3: CASSLDAEYEQYF; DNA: TGTGCCAGCAGCTTAGATGCGGAGTACGAGCAGTACTTC
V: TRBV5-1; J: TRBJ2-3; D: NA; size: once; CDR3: CASSSLGTDTQYF; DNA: TGCGCCAGCAGCTCACTAGGCACAGATACGCAGTATTTT
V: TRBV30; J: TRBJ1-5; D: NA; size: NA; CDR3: CAWGAGGADQPQHF; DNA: TGTGCCTGGGGGGCCGGGGGGGCTGATCAGCCCCAGCATTTT
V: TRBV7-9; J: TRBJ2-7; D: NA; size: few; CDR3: CASSLAQGGNYEQYF; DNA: TGTGCCAGCAGCTTAGCTCAGGGGGGGAACTACGAGCAGTACTTC
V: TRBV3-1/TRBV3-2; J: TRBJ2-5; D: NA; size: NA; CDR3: CASSQDLLRTEETQYF; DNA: TGTGCCAGCAGCCAAGACTTGCTTCGGACAGAAGAGACCCAGTACTTC
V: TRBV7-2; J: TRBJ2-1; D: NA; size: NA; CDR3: CASSSGTGSPNEQFF; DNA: TGTGCCAGCAGCTCCGGCACGGGGTCCCCTAATGAGCAGTTCTTC
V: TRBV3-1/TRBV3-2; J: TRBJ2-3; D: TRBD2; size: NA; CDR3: CASSQISGGGTDTQYF; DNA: TGTGCCAGCAGCCAGATTAGCGGGGGGGGAACAGATACGCAGTATTTT
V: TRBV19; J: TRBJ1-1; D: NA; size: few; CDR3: CASSMGENMNTEAFF; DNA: TGTGCCAGTAGTATGGGGGAAAACATGAACACTGAAGCTTTCTTT
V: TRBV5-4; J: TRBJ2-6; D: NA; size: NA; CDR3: CASSSHNSGANVLTF; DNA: TGTGCCAGCAGCAGTCACAACTCTGGGGCCAACGTCCTGACTTTC
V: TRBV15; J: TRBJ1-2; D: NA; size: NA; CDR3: CATSRDLGADTF; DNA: TGTGCCACCAGCAGAGATCTAGGGGCGGACACCTTC
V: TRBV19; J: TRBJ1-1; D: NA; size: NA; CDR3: CASSIGGNRVNTEAFF; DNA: TGTGCCAGTAGTATAGGGGGGAACAGGGTGAACACTGAAGCTTTCTTT
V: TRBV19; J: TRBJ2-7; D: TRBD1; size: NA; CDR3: CASRQSGGYEQYF; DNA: TGTGCCAGTAGACAGTCAGGGGGCTACGAGCAGTACTTC